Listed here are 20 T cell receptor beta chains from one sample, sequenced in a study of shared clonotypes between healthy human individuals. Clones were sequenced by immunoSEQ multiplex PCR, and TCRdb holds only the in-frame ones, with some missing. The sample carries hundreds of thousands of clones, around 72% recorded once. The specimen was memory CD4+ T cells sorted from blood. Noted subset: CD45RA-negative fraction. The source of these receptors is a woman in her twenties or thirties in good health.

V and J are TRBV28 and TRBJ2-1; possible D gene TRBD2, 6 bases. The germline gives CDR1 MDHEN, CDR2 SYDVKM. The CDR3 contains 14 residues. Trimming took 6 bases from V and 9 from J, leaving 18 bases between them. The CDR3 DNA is TGTGCCAGCAGGAGGGACTTATCTACTGGTGAGCAGTTCTTC. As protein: CASRRDLSTGEQFF.

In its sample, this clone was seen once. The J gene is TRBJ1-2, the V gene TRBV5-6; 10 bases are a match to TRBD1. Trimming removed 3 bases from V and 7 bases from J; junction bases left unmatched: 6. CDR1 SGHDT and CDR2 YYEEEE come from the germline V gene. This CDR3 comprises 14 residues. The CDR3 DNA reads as TGTGCCAGCAGCTGGGACAGGGGAGGGGGTGGCTACACCTTC. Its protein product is CASSWDRGGGGYTF. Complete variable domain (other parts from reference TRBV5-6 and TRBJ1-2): DAGVTQSPTHLIKTRGQQVTLRCSPKSGHDTVSWYQQALGQGPQFIFQYYEEEERQRGNFPDRFSGHQFPNYSSELNVNALLLGDSALYLCASSWDRGGGGYTFGSGTRLTVV.

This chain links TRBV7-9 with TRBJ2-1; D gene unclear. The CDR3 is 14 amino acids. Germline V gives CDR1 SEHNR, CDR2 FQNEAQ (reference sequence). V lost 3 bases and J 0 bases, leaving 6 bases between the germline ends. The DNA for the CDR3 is TGTGCCAGCAGCTTTGTGAACTCCTACAATGAGCAGTTCTTC. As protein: CASSFVNSYNEQFF.

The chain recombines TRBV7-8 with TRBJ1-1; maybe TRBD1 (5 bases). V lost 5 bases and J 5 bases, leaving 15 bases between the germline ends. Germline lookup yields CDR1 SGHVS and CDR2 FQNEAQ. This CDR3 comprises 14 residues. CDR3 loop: CASSERTAGTEAFF. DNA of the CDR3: TGTGCCAGCAGCGAACGGACGGCAGGGACTGAAGCTTTCTTT.

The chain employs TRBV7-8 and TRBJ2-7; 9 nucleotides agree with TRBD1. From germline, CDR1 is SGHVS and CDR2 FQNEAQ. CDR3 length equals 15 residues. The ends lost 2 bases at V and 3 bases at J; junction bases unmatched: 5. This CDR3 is CASSLSRDRVYEQYF. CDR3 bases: TGTGCCAGCAGCTTATCCAGGGACAGGGTCTACGAGCAGTACTTC.

The DNA of the CDR3 is TGCGCCAGCAGCCCCTTACAGGGGAACTACGAGCAGTACTTC. Translating it yields CASSPLQGNYEQYF. The chain couples TRBV5-1 to TRBJ2-7; 7 positions match TRBD1. The CDR3 is 14 residues long. Trimming at V came to 4 bases and at J to 3 bases, leaving 7 bases not matched to a gene. CDR1 SGHRS and CDR2 YFSETQ come from the germline V gene. Supplemented by reference TRBV5-1 and TRBJ2-7, the full variable domain reads KAGVTQTPRYLIKTRGQQVTLSCSPISGHRSVSWYQQTPGQGLQFLFEYFSETQRNKGNFPGRFSGRQFSNSRSEMNVSTLELGDSALYLCASSPLQGNYEQYFGPGTRLTVT.

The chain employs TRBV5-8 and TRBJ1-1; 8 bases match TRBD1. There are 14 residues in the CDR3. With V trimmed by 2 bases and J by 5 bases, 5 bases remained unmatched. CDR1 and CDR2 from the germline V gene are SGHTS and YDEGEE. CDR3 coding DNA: TGTGCCAGCAGCTTCGACAGGGGTGGAACTGAAGCTTTCTTT. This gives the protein CASSFDRGGTEAFF.

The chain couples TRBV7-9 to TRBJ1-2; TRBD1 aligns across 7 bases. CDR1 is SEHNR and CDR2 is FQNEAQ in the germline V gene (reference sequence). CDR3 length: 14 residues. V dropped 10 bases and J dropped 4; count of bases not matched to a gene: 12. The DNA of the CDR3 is TGTGCCACAAGACAGGGCTCGGGTAGCTATGGCTACACCTTC. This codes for CATRQGSGSYGYTF.

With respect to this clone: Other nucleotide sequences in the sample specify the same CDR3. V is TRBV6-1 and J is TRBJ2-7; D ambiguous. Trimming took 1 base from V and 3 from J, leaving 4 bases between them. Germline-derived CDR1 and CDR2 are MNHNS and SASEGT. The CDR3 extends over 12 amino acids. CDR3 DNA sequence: TGTGCCAGCAGTGAAGTGGGCTACGAGCAGTACTTC. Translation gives CASSEVGYEQYF.

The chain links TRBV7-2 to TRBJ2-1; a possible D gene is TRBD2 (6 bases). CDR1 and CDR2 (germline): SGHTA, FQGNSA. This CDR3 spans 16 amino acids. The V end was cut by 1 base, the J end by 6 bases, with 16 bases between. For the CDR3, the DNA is TGTGCCAGCAGCTTAGGGGGGGTTTCATTTCGCAATGAGCAGTTCTTC. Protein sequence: CASSLGGVSFRNEQFF.

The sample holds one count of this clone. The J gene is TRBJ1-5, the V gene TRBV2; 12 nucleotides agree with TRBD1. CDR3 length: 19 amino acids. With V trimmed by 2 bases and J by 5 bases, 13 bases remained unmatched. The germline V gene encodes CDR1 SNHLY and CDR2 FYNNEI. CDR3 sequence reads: CASSERGTGGEFNDQPQHF. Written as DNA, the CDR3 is TGTGCCAGCAGTGAACGGGGGACAGGGGGCGAATTTAATGATCAGCCCCAGCATTTT.

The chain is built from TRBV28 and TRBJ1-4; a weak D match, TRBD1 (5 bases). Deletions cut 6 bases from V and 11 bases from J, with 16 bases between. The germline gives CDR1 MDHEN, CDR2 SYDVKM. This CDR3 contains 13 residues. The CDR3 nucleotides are TGTGCCAGCAGCTTGGGGGAACGCGGGAAACTGTTTTTT. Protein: CASSLGERGKLFF.

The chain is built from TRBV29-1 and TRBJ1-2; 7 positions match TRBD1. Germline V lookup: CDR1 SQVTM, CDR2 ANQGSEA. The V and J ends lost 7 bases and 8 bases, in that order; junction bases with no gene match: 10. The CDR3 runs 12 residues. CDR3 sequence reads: CSGRQGWGGYTF. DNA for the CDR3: TGCAGCGGCCGACAGGGCTGGGGGGGCTACACCTTC. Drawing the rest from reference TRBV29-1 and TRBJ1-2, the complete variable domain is SAVISQKPSRDICQRGTSLTIQCQVDSQVTMMFWYRQQPGQSLTLIATANQGSEATYESGFVIDKFPISRPNLTFSTLTVSNMSPEDSSIYLCSGRQGWGGYTFGSGTRLTVV.

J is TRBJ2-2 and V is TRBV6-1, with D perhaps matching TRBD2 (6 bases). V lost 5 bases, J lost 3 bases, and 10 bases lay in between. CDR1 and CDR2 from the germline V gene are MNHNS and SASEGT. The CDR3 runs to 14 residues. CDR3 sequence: CASSNRDYTGELFF. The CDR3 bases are TGTGCCAGCAGTAACCGGGACTACACCGGGGAGCTGTTTTTT.

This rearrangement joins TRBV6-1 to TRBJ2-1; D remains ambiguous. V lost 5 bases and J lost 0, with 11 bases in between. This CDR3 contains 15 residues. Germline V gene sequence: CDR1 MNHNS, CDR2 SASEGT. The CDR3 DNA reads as TGTGCCAGCAGTCCCAGCAGTAGCTCCTACAATGAGCAGTTCTTC. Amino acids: CASSPSSSSYNEQFF.

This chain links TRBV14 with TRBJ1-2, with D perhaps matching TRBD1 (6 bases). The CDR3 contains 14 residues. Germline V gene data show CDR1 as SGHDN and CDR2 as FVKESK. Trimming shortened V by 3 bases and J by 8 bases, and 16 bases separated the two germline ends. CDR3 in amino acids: CASSHARGALGYTF. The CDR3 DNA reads TGTGCCAGCAGCCATGCAAGGGGGGCGTTGGGCTACACCTTC.

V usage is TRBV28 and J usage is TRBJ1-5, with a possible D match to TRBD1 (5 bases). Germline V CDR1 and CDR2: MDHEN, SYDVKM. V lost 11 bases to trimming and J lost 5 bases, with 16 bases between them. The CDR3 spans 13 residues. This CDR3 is CAVGREFYQPQHF. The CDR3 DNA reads TGTGCCGTGGGCAGGGAATTCTATCAGCCCCAGCATTTT.

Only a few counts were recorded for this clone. The CDR3 spells CSVESSGAHEQFF. As DNA, the CDR3 is TGCAGCGTTGAATCTTCCGGGGCGCATGAGCAGTTCTTC. This rearrangement joins TRBV29-1 to TRBJ2-1; D possibly matches TRBD1 or TRBD2 (5 bases each). CDR1 and CDR2 from the germline V gene are SQVTM and ANQGSEA. The germline V and J ends were trimmed by 2 bases and 8 bases, with 13 bases remaining between them. The CDR3 is 13 residues long.

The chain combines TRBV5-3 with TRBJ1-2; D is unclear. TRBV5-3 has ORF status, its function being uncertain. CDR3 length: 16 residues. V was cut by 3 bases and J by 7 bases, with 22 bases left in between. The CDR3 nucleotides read TGTGCCAGAAGCTGTGTACGCCTGACGGTCTGGTCTGGCTACACCTTC. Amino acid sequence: CARSCVRLTVWSGYTF.

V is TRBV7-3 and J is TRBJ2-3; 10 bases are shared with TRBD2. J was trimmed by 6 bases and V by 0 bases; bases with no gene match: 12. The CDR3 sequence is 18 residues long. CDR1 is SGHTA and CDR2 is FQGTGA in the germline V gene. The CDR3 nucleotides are TGTGCCAGCAGCTTAACGTCGGGTGGTAGCGGGAGGACCGATACGCAGTATTTT. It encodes CASSLTSGGSGRTDTQYF. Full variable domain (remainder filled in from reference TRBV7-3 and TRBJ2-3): GAGVSQTPSNKVTEKGKYVELRCDPISGHTALYWYRQSLGQGPEFLIYFQGTGAADDSGLPNDRFFAVRPEGSVSTLKIQRTERGDSAVYLCASSLTSGGSGRTDTQYFGPGTRLTVL.